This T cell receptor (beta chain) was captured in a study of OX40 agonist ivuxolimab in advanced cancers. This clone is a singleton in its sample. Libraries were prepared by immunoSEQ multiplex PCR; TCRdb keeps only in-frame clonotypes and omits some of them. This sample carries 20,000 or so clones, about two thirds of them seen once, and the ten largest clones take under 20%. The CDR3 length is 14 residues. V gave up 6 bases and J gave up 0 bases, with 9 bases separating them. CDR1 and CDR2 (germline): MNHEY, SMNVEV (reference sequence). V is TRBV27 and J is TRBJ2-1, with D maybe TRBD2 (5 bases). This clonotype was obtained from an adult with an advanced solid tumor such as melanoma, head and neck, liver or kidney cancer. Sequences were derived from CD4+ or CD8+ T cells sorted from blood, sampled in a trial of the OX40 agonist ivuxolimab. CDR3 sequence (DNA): TGTGCCAGCAGCTCCGGGAACTCCTACAATGAGCAGTTCTTC. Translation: CASSSGNSYNEQFF.